These 31 T cell receptor beta chains came from one sample sequenced in a study of cytomegalovirus exposure and HLA in healthy donors. With 60 Vbeta and 13 Jbeta primers, the PCR was carried out. The table came from immunoSEQ multiplex PCR; TCRdb's copy has only in-frame clones and leaves some out. The table lists 90,000 to 150,000 clones. The specimen sequenced was PBMCs. The origin of the receptors is a man between 18 and 35 years old in good health and CMV-seronegative.

The chain recombines TRBV2 with TRBJ2-7; tentative D call: TRBD2 (5 bases). From germline, CDR1 is SNHLY and CDR2 FYNNEI. V lost 7 bases and J 4 bases, leaving 20 bases between the germline ends. This CDR3 region has 15 residues. CDR3 loop: CASIRSGSGSYEQYF. In DNA, the CDR3 is TGTGCCAGCATTAGATCGGGGAGCGGTTCTTACGAGCAGTACTTC.

The gene calls are TRBV5-6 and TRBJ2-1, with a possible D match to TRBD2 (6 bases). V was trimmed by 1 base and J by 7 bases, leaving 6 bases between them. The CDR3 extends over 12 amino acids. Germline V gene data show CDR1 as SGHDT and CDR2 as YYEEEE. The CDR3 region is CASSLLANEQFF. The CDR3 DNA follows: TGTGCCAGCAGCTTGCTAGCGAATGAGCAGTTCTTC.

DNA for the CDR3: TGTGCCAGCAGTGGACAGGGGGCTTACAATCAGCCCCAGCATTTT. Translation: CASSGQGAYNQPQHF. The chain joins TRBV6-1 to TRBJ1-5, with TRBD1 matching over 10 bases. V gave up 4 bases and J gave up 3 bases; unmatched junction bases: 3. Looked up from germline, CDR1 is MNHNS and CDR2 is SASEGT. CDR3 size: 15 residues.

This chain links TRBV28 with TRBJ1-2; D is unresolved. CDR1 is MDHEN and CDR2 is SYDVKM in the germline V gene. V was cut by 8 bases and J by 8 bases, with 9 bases left in between. This CDR3 has 10 residues. CDR3: CASLGRGYTF. In DNA form, the CDR3 reads TGTGCCAGCTTAGGGAGGGGCTACACCTTC.

The rearrangement uses TRBV6-5 and TRBJ1-1, with D unclear. CDR1 MNHEY and CDR2 SVGAGI come from the germline V gene. V lost 7 bases, J lost 8 bases, and 14 bases lay in between. CDR3 length equals 12 residues. DNA of the CDR3: TGTGCCAGCAAACACACCGGGTCCGAAGCTTTCTTT. Translated: CASKHTGSEAFF.

The chain links TRBV6-1 to TRBJ1-2; possible D gene TRBD1, 6 bases. Germline-derived CDR1 and CDR2 are MNHNS and SASEGT. The CDR3 has 15 amino acids. V lost 2 bases and J 4 bases, leaving 14 bases between the germline ends. CDR3 in amino acids: CASSELKGGAYGYTF. The CDR3, as DNA: TGTGCCAGCAGTGAATTAAAAGGGGGAGCCTATGGCTACACCTTC.

The V gene is TRBV9, the J gene TRBJ1-5; TRBD1 agrees at 7 bases. The germline V gene has CDR1 SGDLS and CDR2 YYNGEE. V lost 0 bases, J lost 6 bases, and 6 bases stayed unmatched. The CDR3 consists of 15 residues. CDR3 loop: CASSVEGTVIQPQHF. CDR3 DNA: TGTGCCAGCAGCGTAGAAGGGACAGTCATTCAGCCCCAGCATTTT.

The CDR3 DNA is TGTGCCAGCAGCCCGGGGGGTGGGCCTAATGAAAAACTGTTTTTT. The encoded protein is CASSPGGGPNEKLFF. The chain uses TRBV5-5 and TRBJ1-4, with D possibly being TRBD1 (5 bases). Germline CDR1 is SGHKS and CDR2 is YYEKEE (reference sequence). V lost 4 bases and J lost 3, with 13 bases in between. The CDR3 length is 15 residues.

The chain is built from TRBV18 and TRBJ1-2, with D possibly matching TRBD1 (6 bases). Germline V lookup: CDR1 KGHSH, CDR2 LQKENI. V lost 4 bases and J 1 base, leaving 10 bases between the germline ends. The CDR3 contains 14 residues. The CDR3 region has the DNA TGTGCCAGCTCACTCCCAGGGGATAACTATGGCTACACCTTC. Translating gives CASSLPGDNYGYTF.

The chain joins TRBV5-1 to TRBJ2-7; D remains ambiguous. Deletions cut 2 bases from V and 3 bases from J, with 6 bases between. Germline loops: CDR1 SGHRS, CDR2 YFSETQ. The CDR3 is 12 residues long. CDR3 sequence (DNA): TGCGCCAGCAGCTTTGCCGGCTACGAGCAGTACTTC. Translating gives CASSFAGYEQYF.

The V gene is TRBV5-1, the J gene TRBJ2-3, with TRBD1 identical over 8 bases. The CDR3 is 15 residues long. Per the germline V gene, CDR1 is SGHRS and CDR2 is YFSETQ. Trimming at V came to 2 bases and at J to 5 bases, leaving 7 bases not matched to a gene. The CDR3 here is CASSFPTGAVDTQYF. The CDR3 coding sequence is TGCGCCAGCAGCTTTCCGACAGGGGCGGTAGATACGCAGTATTTT.

This chain uses TRBV27 with TRBJ2-1, with D hard to call. Germline V CDR1 and CDR2: MNHEY, SMNVEV (reference sequence). The CDR3 has 16 residues. V was trimmed by 2 bases and J by 0 bases, leaving 11 bases between them. The CDR3 bases are TGTGCCAGCAGTTTAATGTGGTTGAGCTCCTACAATGAGCAGTTCTTC. Its translation: CASSLMWLSSYNEQFF.

The V gene is TRBV6-4, the J gene TRBJ2-7; D possibly corresponds to TRBD2 (6 bases). CDR3 length equals 14 residues. Trimming left V 4 bases short and J 4 bases short, with 14 bases between. From germline, CDR1 is MRHNA and CDR2 SNTAGT. CDR3 DNA: TGTGCCAGCAGTGGGGCTAGCGAGAGATACGAGCAGTACTTC. Translating it yields CASSGASERYEQYF.

The chain combines TRBV6-5 with TRBJ2-7; D might be TRBD2 (6 bases). In germline, CDR1 is MNHEY, CDR2 SVGAGI. The ends were cut back, 6 bases at V and 3 bases at J, with 12 bases in the middle. The CDR3 runs 13 residues. The CDR3 DNA reads as TGTGCCAGCAGCTGGGCGGGAATCTACGAGCAGTACTTC. This encodes CASSWAGIYEQYF.

This chain connects TRBV28 to TRBJ2-7; TRBD2 agrees at 13 bases. The V segment lost 5 bases and the J segment 4 bases; nucleotides outside the gene matches: 17. CDR3 length equals 19 residues. Germline V gene sequence: CDR1 MDHEN, CDR2 SYDVKM. CDR3 sequence (DNA): TGTGCCAGCAGTCAGAGGACAGGATGGGGGACTAGCGGGACGTACGAGCAGTACTTC. Translating gives CASSQRTGWGTSGTYEQYF.

CDR3 nucleotide sequence: TGTGCCAGCAGGAATGGGAGGTTGAGCACTGAAGCTTTCTTT. It encodes CASRNGRLSTEAFF. The chain uses TRBV5-4 and TRBJ1-1; D is uncertain. V was clipped by 5 bases and J by 4 bases, with 15 bases between them. Germline V gene sequence: CDR1 SGHNT, CDR2 YYREEE (reference sequence). The CDR3 covers 14 residues.

The V and J genes are TRBV5-1 and TRBJ2-3, with D possibly TRBD2 on 6 matching bases. CDR3 length equals 17 residues. V dropped 3 bases and J dropped 0 bases, with 17 bases sitting between them. The V gene's germline CDR1 is SGHRS and CDR2 YFSETQ. The CDR3, as DNA: TGCGCCAGCAGCTCGGGACTTGCCCCCTCTAGCACAGATACGCAGTATTTT. This codes for CASSSGLAPSSTDTQYF.

The CDR3 spells CASSATGPFYGYTF. The CDR3 coding sequence is TGTGCCAGTAGCGCCACAGGGCCTTTCTATGGCTACACCTTC. V and J are TRBV19 and TRBJ1-2, with D perhaps matching TRBD1 (6 bases). In germline, CDR1 is LNHDA, CDR2 SQIVND (reference sequence). V shed 6 bases and J shed 4 bases, with 15 bases lying between them. The CDR3 contains 14 residues.

The V call is TRBV9, the J call TRBJ1-3, with a tentative D call TRBD1 (6 bases). CDR1 and CDR2 from the germline V gene are SGDLS and YYNGEE. V was shortened by 3 bases and J by 8 bases, with 12 bases between the two germline ends. The CDR3 is 13 residues long. This CDR3 is CASSETGRDTIYF. The CDR3 coding sequence is TGTGCCAGCAGCGAAACAGGGAGAGACACCATATATTTT.

The chain combines TRBV30 with TRBJ2-5; TRBD2 matches 7 bases. With V trimmed by 0 bases and J by 7 bases, 8 bases remained unmatched. Germline V gene lookup returns CDR1 GTSNPN and CDR2 SVGIG (reference sequence). The CDR3 totals 14 residues. The CDR3 loop reads CAWSVEGGSGTQYF. CDR3 in DNA: TGTGCCTGGAGTGTAGAGGGAGGGAGCGGGACCCAGTACTTC.

The V and J genes are TRBV5-1 and TRBJ1-1; 9 bases map to TRBD1. Germline-derived CDR1 and CDR2 are SGHRS and YFSETQ. This CDR3 has 16 amino acids. J lost 5 bases, V lost 3 bases, and 11 bases had no gene match. The CDR3 DNA reads as TGCGCCAGCAGCTCCGGGACAGGGATATTGGATACTGAAGCTTTCTTT. This codes for CASSSGTGILDTEAFF.

This chain joins TRBV28 and TRBJ1-2, with D possibly matching TRBD1 (5 bases). Germline CDR1 MDHEN, CDR2 SYDVKM. Deletions cut 7 bases from V and 7 bases from J, with 22 bases between. CDR3 length: 15 residues. The CDR3 spells CASIYSSGSVGGYTF. The CDR3 DNA is TGTGCCAGCATCTACAGCTCAGGGTCCGTAGGTGGCTACACCTTC.

The chain employs TRBV19 and TRBJ1-1, with 10 positions matching TRBD1. The CDR3 loop spans 14 amino acids. V lost 7 bases, J lost 3 bases, and 5 bases stayed unmatched. Germline CDR1 and CDR2: LNHDA and SQIVND (reference sequence). This chain's CDR3 is CASIQTGGYTEAFF. The CDR3 nucleotides are TGTGCCAGTATCCAGACAGGGGGCTACACTGAAGCTTTCTTT. Combining the CDR3 with reference TRBV19 and TRBJ1-1 gives the whole variable domain DGGITQSPKYLFRKEGQNVTLSCEQNLNHDAMYWYRQDPGQGLRLIYYSQIVNDFQKGDIAEGYSVSREKKESFPLTVTSAQKNPTAFYLCASIQTGGYTEAFFGQGTRLTVV.

The genes are TRBV19 and TRBJ1-1, with unresolved D. Looked up from germline, CDR1 is LNHDA and CDR2 is SQIVND (reference sequence). Trimming took off 3 bases at V and 5 bases at J, with 4 bases between the two ends. This CDR3 has 11 amino acids. The CDR3 here is CASSILTEAFF. The CDR3 nucleotides are TGTGCCAGTAGTATCCTAACTGAAGCTTTCTTT.

The CDR3 nucleotides are TGTGCCAGCAGTTACTCGACAGCAGGCGGGGAGCCCCAGCATTTT. It codes for CASSYSTAGGEPQHF. The J gene is TRBJ1-5, the V gene TRBV6-5; tentatively, D is TRBD1 (5 bases). This CDR3 is built from 15 residues. Germline-derived CDR1 and CDR2 are MNHEY and SVGAGI. Trimming shortened V by 0 bases and J by 8 bases, and 14 bases separated the two germline ends.

This chain uses TRBV7-2 with TRBJ2-1, with 7 nucleotides matching TRBD2. V shed 5 bases, J shed 8 bases, and the junction held 9 bases outside the gene matches. The CDR3 contains 14 residues. Per germline, CDR1 SGHTA and CDR2 FQGNSA. The CDR3 nucleotides are TGTGCCAGCAGCCCATCGGGGGGTAGGGATGAGCAGTTCTTC. This codes for CASSPSGGRDEQFF.

CDR3: CAIRGGRDNEQFF. The CDR3 DNA sequence: TGTGCCATCCGCGGTGGGAGAGACAATGAGCAGTTCTTC. The rearrangement uses TRBV28 and TRBJ2-1; a possible D gene is TRBD2 (5 bases). V was cut by 10 bases and J by 5 bases, with 15 bases left in between. Germline V lookup: CDR1 MDHEN, CDR2 SYDVKM. The CDR3 extends over 13 amino acids.

CDR3 in amino acids: CAWSGGWDRGSVEQFF. DNA for the CDR3: TGTGCCTGGAGTGGGGGATGGGACAGGGGGTCTGTTGAGCAGTTCTTC. The genes are TRBV30 and TRBJ2-1, with TRBD1 matching 11 bases. The CDR3 has 16 amino acids. With 1 base clipped from V and 9 bases from J, the junction kept 11 bases outside the gene matches. Germline V gene sequence: CDR1 GTSNPN, CDR2 SVGIG (reference sequence).

For the CDR3, the DNA is TGTGCCAGCAGCTTAGTCTTTGCAGGGGCGGTAAATCAGCCCCAGCATTTT. The encoded protein is CASSLVFAGAVNQPQHF. This sequence joins TRBV7-2 and TRBJ1-5; D possibly corresponds to TRBD1 (6 bases). The CDR3 is 17 amino acids. Trimming shortened V by 1 base and J by 4 bases, and 17 bases separated the two germline ends. The germline V gene encodes CDR1 SGHTA and CDR2 FQGNSA.

J is TRBJ2-3 and V is TRBV14; D gene uncertain. The germline V gene has CDR1 SGHDN and CDR2 FVKESK. The CDR3 has 14 residues. Between the trimmed V and J ends, which lost 0 bases and 6 bases, there was a span of 10 bases. The CDR3 DNA follows: TGTGCCAGCAGCCAAGATTACCAGTACGATACGCAGTATTTT. Protein sequence: CASSQDYQYDTQYF.

The J gene is TRBJ2-7, the V gene TRBV6-6; D possibly corresponds to TRBD2 (5 bases). The CDR3 sequence is 14 residues long. Germline V gene sequence: CDR1 MNHNY, CDR2 SVGAGI (reference sequence). Trimming took off 0 bases at V and 0 bases at J, with 6 bases between the two ends. For the CDR3, the DNA is TGTGCCAGCAGTTACTCAGGGAGCTCCTACGAGCAGTACTTC. Translating it yields CASSYSGSSYEQYF.